This T cell receptor (beta chain) was recovered during a study of neurological immune-mediated disorders. Overall study results and limits: Private repertoires in all groups were suggested by the absence of shared CDR3 amino acid sequences among expanded clones across subjects. The greatest degree of TCR clonal expansion was observed in HTLV-1-associated myelopathy, with the lowest in multiple sclerosis, below that of healthy controls.

This CDR3 has 14 residues. The trim removed 5 bases at V and 11 bases at J, leaving 13 bases unmatched. CDR1 is DFQATT and CDR2 is SNEGSKA in the germline V gene (reference sequence). Over 180 million TCR-beta sequences from 15-18 subjects came from every sequencing run. TCRdb fed the 5' RACE reads into MiXCR, producing one record per CDR3 protein. In the table there are tens of thousands of distinct CDR3 sequences, roughly 4.4% of which are singletons. This clonotype was counted at least ten times. What it binds is unknown. The source is an older woman with multiple sclerosis. Sequenced input: PBMCs. The chain carries TRBV20-1 and TRBJ2-1; 9 nucleotides align to TRBD2. CDR3 loop: CSAPLAGASAKQFF. DNA for the CDR3: TGCAGTGCTCCCTTAGCGGGAGCGTCGGCGAAGCAGTTCTTC.